This T cell receptor (beta chain) is drawn from a study of shared clonotypes between healthy human individuals. Study-wide results and limits: Researchers found naive subsets generally carried larger estimated richness than memory subsets. Non-shared clonotypes showed lower generation probabilities than clonotypes common to all four donors.

It was CD45RO-negative cells, positively selected for CCR7, that made up naive CD8 cells, with terminally differentiated effector memory CD45RA+ cells excluded. Worth noting for this clone: Its antigen is not identified.

For sorted subsets, roughly 200 ng DNA per replicate equaled about 30,000 T cell genomes. Some clones are missing from TCRdb's copy, which holds only in-frame ones; the method was immunoSEQ multiplex PCR. Altogether millions of clones are present, about 95% being singletons, with the ten largest covering around 1.1%. The germline gives CDR1 SEHNR, CDR2 FQNEAQ (reference sequence). The CDR3 runs to 15 residues. V dropped 6 bases and J dropped 6; count of bases not matched to a gene: 10. The rearrangement joins TRBV7-9 to TRBJ2-1, with 8 bases that match TRBD2. This TCR was recovered from a man between 18 and 35 years old in good health. Sequences were obtained from naive CD8+ T cells sorted from blood. In DNA, the CDR3 is TGTGCCAGCAGTTCGTTGGCGGGAGGCGGCAATGAGCAGTTCTTC. The encoded protein is CASSSLAGGGNEQFF. Supplemented by reference TRBV7-9 and TRBJ2-1, the full variable domain reads DTGVSQNPRHKITKRGQNVTFRCDPISEHNRLYWYRQTLGQGPEFLTYFQNEAQLEKSRLLSDRFSAERPKGSFSTLEIQRTEQGDSAMYLCASSSLAGGGNEQFFGPGTRLTVL.